This T cell receptor beta chain was documented in a study of cytomegalovirus exposure and HLA in healthy donors. General study points: Cytomegalovirus association was listed for about 180 TCR beta chains. Within the 120 or so validation repertoires, first-cohort TCR clusters tended to co-occur, according to a later analysis.

With regard to this clone: As yet, its antigen is unknown.

The CDR3 extends over 15 amino acids. Per germline, CDR1 LGHNA and CDR2 YNFKEQ. Trimming cost V 2 bases and J 8 bases; bases outside gene matches: 7. Generated by immunoSEQ multiplex PCR, the TCRdb table keeps only in-frame clones and is missing some. The repertoire holds some 100,000 clones, with approximately 90% as singletons. This TCR derives from a man younger than 35 in good health and CMV-seronegative. Material: PBMCs. The chain links TRBV4-2 to TRBJ1-4; 8 positions agree with TRBD1. The DNA of the CDR3 is TGTGCCAGCAGCCAAACCGACAGGGGTTTGGAAAAACTGTTTTTT. Its translation: CASSQTDRGLEKLFF.